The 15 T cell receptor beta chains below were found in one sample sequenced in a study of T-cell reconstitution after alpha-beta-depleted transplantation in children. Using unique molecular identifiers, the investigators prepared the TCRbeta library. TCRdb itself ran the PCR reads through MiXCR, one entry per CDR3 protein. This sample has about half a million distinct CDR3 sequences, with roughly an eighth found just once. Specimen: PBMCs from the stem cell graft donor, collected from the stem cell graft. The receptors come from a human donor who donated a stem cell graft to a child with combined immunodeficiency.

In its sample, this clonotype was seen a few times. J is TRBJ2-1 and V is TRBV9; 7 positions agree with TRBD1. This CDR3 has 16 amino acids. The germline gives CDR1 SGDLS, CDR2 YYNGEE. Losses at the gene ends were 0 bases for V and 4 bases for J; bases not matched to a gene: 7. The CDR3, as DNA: TGTGCCAGCAGCGTAGGTAGACAGGGTTTTTACAATGAGCAGTTCTTC. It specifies CASSVGRQGFYNEQFF.

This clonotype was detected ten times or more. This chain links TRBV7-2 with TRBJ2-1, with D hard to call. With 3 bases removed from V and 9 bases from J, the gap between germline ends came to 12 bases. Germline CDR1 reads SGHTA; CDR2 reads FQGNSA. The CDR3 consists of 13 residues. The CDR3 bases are TGTGCCAGCAGCTTTACTCCCGCGTTTGAGCAGTTCTTC. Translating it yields CASSFTPAFEQFF.

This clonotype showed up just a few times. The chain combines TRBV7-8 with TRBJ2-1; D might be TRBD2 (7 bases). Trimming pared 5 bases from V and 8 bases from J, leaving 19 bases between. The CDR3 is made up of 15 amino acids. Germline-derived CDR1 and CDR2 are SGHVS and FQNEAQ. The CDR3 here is CASSERGASGYEQFF. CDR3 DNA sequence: TGTGCCAGCAGCGAGAGGGGGGCTAGCGGCTATGAGCAGTTCTTC.

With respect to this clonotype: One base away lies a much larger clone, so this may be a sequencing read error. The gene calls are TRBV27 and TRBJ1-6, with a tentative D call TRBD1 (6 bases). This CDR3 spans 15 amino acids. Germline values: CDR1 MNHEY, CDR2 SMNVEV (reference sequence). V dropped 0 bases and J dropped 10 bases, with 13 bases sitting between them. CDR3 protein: CASSLSGTRASPLHF. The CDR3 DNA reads TGTGCCAGCAGTTTATCCGGGACAAGAGCATCACCCCTCCACTTT.

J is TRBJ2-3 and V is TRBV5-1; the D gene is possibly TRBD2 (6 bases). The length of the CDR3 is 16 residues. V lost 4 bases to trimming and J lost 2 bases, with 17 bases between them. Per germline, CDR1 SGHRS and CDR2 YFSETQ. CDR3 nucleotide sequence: TGCGCCAGCAGCCTGGGACTTTCTAGTACCACAGATACGCAGTATTTT. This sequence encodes CASSLGLSSTTDTQYF.

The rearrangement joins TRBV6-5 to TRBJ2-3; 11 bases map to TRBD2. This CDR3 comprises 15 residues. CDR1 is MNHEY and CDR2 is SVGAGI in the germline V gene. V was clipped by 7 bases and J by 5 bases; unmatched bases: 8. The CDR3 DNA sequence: TGTGCCAGCAAGCTGACTAGCGGGGTGGGAGATACGCAGTATTTT. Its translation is CASKLTSGVGDTQYF.

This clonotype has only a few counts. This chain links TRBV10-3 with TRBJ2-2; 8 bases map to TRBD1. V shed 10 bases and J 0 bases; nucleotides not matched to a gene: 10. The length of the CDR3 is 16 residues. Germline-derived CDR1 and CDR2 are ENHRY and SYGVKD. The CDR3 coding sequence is TGTGCCACCCGGACAGGGCGAGAAGCGAACACCGGGGAGCTGTTTTTT. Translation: CATRTGREANTGELFF.

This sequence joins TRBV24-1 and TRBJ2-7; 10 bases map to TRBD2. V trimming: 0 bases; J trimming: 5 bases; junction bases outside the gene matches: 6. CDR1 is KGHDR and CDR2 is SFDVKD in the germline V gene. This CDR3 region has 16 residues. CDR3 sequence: CATSDLQLAGSHEQYF. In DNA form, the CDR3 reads TGTGCCACCAGTGATTTGCAACTAGCGGGAAGCCACGAGCAGTACTTC.

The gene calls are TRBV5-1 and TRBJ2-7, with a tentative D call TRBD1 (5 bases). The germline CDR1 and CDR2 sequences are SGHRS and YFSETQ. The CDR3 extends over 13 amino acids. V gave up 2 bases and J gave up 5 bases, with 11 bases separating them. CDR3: CASSFSQGHEQYF. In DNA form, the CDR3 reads TGCGCCAGCAGCTTCAGCCAGGGCCACGAGCAGTACTTC.

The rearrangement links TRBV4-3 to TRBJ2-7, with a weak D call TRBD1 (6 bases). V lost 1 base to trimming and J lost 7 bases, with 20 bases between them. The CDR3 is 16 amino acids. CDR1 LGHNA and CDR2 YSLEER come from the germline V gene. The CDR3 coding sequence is TGCGCCAGCAGCCAAGGGGGCTGGACAGCCAGGAAAGAGCAGTACTTC. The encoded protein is CASSQGGWTARKEQYF.

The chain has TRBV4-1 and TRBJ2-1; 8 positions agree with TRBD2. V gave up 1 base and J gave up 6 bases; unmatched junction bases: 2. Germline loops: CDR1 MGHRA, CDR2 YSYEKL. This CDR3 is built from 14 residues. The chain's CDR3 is CASSQAGTSNEQFF. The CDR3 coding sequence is TGCGCCAGCAGCCAAGCCGGGACTAGCAATGAGCAGTTCTTC.

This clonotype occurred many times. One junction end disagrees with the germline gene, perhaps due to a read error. This chain's CDR3 is CASSLGGPYEQYF. CDR3 DNA: TGCGCCAGCAGCTTGGGAGGGCCTTACGAGCAGTACTTC. V gene TRBV7-9 combines with J gene TRBJ2-7, with 7 nucleotides matching TRBD2. From germline, CDR1 is SEHNR and CDR2 FQNEAQ (reference sequence). The CDR3 totals 13 residues.

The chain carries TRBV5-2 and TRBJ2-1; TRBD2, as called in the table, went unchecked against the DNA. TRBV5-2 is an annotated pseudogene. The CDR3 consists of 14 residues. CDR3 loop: CAMGPELLCNEQFF. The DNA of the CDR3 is TGTGCCATGGGCCCGGAACTCCTCTGCAATGAGCAGTTCTTC.

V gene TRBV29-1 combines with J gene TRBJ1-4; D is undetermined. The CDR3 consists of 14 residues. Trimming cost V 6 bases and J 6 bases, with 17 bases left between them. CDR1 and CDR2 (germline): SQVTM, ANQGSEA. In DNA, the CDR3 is TGCAGCGTCTTGTCCGGGTTCGGGGATGAAAAACTGTTTTTT. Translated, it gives CSVLSGFGDEKLFF.

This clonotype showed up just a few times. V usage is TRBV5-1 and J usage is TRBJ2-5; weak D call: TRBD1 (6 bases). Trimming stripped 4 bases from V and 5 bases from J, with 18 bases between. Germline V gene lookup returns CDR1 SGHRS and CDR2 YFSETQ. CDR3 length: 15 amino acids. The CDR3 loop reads CASSVTPGQSETQYF. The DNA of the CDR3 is TGCGCCAGCAGCGTAACCCCGGGACAATCGGAGACCCAGTACTTC.